The 16 T cell receptor beta chains presented below share a single source sample, sequenced in a study of T cell responses to AZD1222 COVID-19 vaccine. This table comes from immunoSEQ multiplex PCR, and its TCRdb copy is limited to in-frame clones, with some not included. The data show 150,000 to 200,000 clones, approximately 93% seen once. Sequencing was performed on peripheral blood, taken on day 0 of AZD1222 vaccination. These receptors all stem from an adult in good health.

The rearrangement links TRBV9 to TRBJ2-5, with TRBD1 as a possible D gene (6 bases). Germline V gives CDR1 SGDLS, CDR2 YYNGEE. This CDR3 comprises 16 residues. V was pared by 0 bases and J by 5 bases, with 17 bases between. CDR3: CASSVGRTQGRETQYF. CDR3 nucleotide sequence: TGTGCCAGCAGCGTAGGTCGCACACAGGGCCGGGAGACCCAGTACTTC.

This chain joins TRBV7-3 and TRBJ1-1; 9 nucleotides line up with TRBD1. Germline V gene data show CDR1 as SGHTA and CDR2 as FQGTGA. The J segment lost 3 bases and the V segment lost 5 bases, leaving 4 bases of the junction unmatched. The CDR3 consists of 14 residues. The CDR3 sequence is CASSATGGDTEAFF. The CDR3 DNA reads as TGTGCCAGCAGCGCGACAGGGGGGGACACTGAAGCTTTCTTT.

V gene TRBV5-1 combines with J gene TRBJ2-2; D remains ambiguous. The CDR3 loop spans 13 amino acids. CDR1 and CDR2 from the germline V gene are SGHRS and YFSETQ. V lost 3 bases and J lost 3, with 6 bases in between. The chain's CDR3 is CASSSTDTGELFF. CDR3 DNA: TGCGCCAGCAGCTCCACCGACACCGGGGAGCTGTTTTTT.

The CDR3 here is CASSLGLAGGLGTQYF. The CDR3 coding sequence is TGTGCCAGCAGTTTAGGGCTAGCGGGGGGGTTAGGGACCCAGTACTTC. This chain connects TRBV27 to TRBJ2-5; TRBD2 agrees at 12 bases. V was clipped by 2 bases and J by 7 bases; unmatched bases: 8. CDR1 and CDR2 (germline): MNHEY, SMNVEV (reference sequence). CDR3 length: 16 amino acids.

J is TRBJ2-5 and V is TRBV28; D could derive from TRBD1 or TRBD2 (7 bases each). The CDR3 is 14 amino acids. V was pared by 5 bases and J by 5 bases, with 15 bases between. Germline V lookup: CDR1 MDHEN, CDR2 SYDVKM. In DNA, the CDR3 is TGTGCCAGCAGTCACCAGGGGGGGAGGGAGACCCAGTACTTC. Amino acid sequence: CASSHQGGRETQYF.

The chain joins TRBV5-1 to TRBJ1-1; 7 nucleotides align to TRBD1. This CDR3 has 17 residues. V dropped 0 bases and J dropped 1; count of bases not matched to a gene: 9. CDR1 and CDR2 from the germline V gene are SGHRS and YFSETQ. The chain's CDR3 is CASSLGAQGFSNTEAFF. The CDR3 coding sequence is TGCGCCAGCAGCTTGGGTGCACAGGGGTTTTCGAACACTGAAGCTTTCTTT.

The gene calls are TRBV3-1 (or the pseudogene TRBV3-2) and TRBJ2-5, with TRBD1 matching 7 bases. The germline V gene has CDR1 LGHDT and CDR2 YNNKEL (reference sequence). Trimming at V came to 2 bases and at J to 2 bases, leaving 5 bases not matched to a gene. The CDR3 sequence is 15 residues long. CDR3 DNA: TGTGCCAGCAGCCAAACCTGGACAGGACAAGAGACCCAGTACTTC. Protein: CASSQTWTGQETQYF.

The chain carries TRBV6-1 and TRBJ2-4, with D unclear. The CDR3 covers 12 residues. CDR1 and CDR2 from the germline V gene are MNHNS and SASEGT. V was cut by 1 base and J by 9 bases, with 7 bases left in between. In nucleotides, the CDR3 is TGTGCCAGCAGTGAAGGTCGACGCATTCAGTACTTC. Its protein product is CASSEGRRIQYF.

The chain carries TRBV6-6 and TRBJ2-5, with unresolved D. Looked up from germline, CDR1 is MNHNY and CDR2 is SVGAGI (reference sequence). Trimming removed 0 bases from V and 5 bases from J, with 10 bases in between. The CDR3 is 14 residues long. The CDR3 DNA reads TGTGCCAGCAGTTACTCGGGTAATAGGGAGACCCAGTACTTC. Protein sequence: CASSYSGNRETQYF.

This rearrangement joins TRBV10-3 to TRBJ2-3; 12 positions match TRBD1. This CDR3 contains 15 residues. Per the germline V gene, CDR1 is ENHRY and CDR2 is SYGVKD. Trimming at V came to 4 bases and at J to 2 bases, leaving 1 base not matched to a gene. The CDR3 DNA follows: TGTGCCATCAGTGTGGGACAGGGGGCCACAGATACGCAGTATTTT. Amino acid sequence: CAISVGQGATDTQYF.

The V call is TRBV12-2, the J call TRBJ1-1. TRBV12-2 constitutes a pseudogene. The length of the CDR3 is 13 residues. In DNA, the CDR3 is TGTGCAAGTCGCTTAGCTAAAAGCACTGAAGCTTTCTTT. Protein product: CASRLAKSTEAFF.

This chain links TRBV3-1 (or the pseudogene TRBV3-2) with TRBJ2-2; D gene ambiguous. V dropped 0 bases and J dropped 5 bases, with 13 bases sitting between them. The length of the CDR3 is 16 residues. Looked up from germline, CDR1 is LGHDT and CDR2 is YNNKEL (reference sequence). DNA of the CDR3: TGTGCCAGCAGCCAAGATTCGACTGGAATTACCGGGGAGCTGTTTTTT. This translates into CASSQDSTGITGELFF.

On this clone: Other nucleotide sequences in the sample specify the same CDR3. This chain links TRBV2 with TRBJ1-1, with unresolved D. This CDR3 contains 10 residues. Trimming removed 6 bases from V and 2 bases from J, with 1 base in between. The germline CDR1 and CDR2 sequences are SNHLY and FYNNEI. This CDR3 is CASRNTEAFF. The CDR3 nucleotides read TGTGCCAGCAGAAACACTGAAGCTTTCTTT.

This clone was found many times. The chain has TRBV6-1 and TRBJ1-2; TRBD1 is a possible D gene (5 bases). The CDR3 length is 15 residues. Trimming stripped 1 base from V and 4 bases from J, with 13 bases between. CDR1 and CDR2 (germline): MNHNS, SASEGT. This chain's CDR3 is CASSEEAGLSYGYTF. CDR3 DNA: TGTGCCAGCAGTGAAGAGGCAGGGCTGAGCTATGGCTACACCTTC.

This clone was observed once. The chain joins TRBV4-1 to TRBJ1-1; no reliable D call. The CDR3 contains 16 residues. Germline CDR1 and CDR2: MGHRA and YSYEKL. V lost 0 bases and J lost 1, with 12 bases in between. DNA of the CDR3: TGCGCCAGCAGCCAAGATGCACTCGAAGGGAACACTGAAGCTTTCTTT. This gives the protein CASSQDALEGNTEAFF.

This clone has just one count. The rearrangement joins TRBV5-6 to TRBJ2-5; tentatively, D is TRBD2 (7 bases). Per the germline V gene, CDR1 is SGHDT and CDR2 is YYEEEE. Trimming pared 4 bases from V and 1 base from J, leaving 14 bases between. This CDR3 is built from 15 residues. CDR3 in DNA: TGTGCCAGCAGCCCGCTGCGGGGGCCCCAAGAGACCCAGTACTTC. It yields the protein CASSPLRGPQETQYF. The whole variable domain, filled in from reference TRBV5-6 and TRBJ2-5, reads DAGVTQSPTHLIKTRGQQVTLRCSPKSGHDTVSWYQQALGQGPQFIFQYYEEEERQRGNFPDRFSGHQFPNYSSELNVNALLLGDSALYLCASSPLRGPQETQYFGPGTRLLVL.